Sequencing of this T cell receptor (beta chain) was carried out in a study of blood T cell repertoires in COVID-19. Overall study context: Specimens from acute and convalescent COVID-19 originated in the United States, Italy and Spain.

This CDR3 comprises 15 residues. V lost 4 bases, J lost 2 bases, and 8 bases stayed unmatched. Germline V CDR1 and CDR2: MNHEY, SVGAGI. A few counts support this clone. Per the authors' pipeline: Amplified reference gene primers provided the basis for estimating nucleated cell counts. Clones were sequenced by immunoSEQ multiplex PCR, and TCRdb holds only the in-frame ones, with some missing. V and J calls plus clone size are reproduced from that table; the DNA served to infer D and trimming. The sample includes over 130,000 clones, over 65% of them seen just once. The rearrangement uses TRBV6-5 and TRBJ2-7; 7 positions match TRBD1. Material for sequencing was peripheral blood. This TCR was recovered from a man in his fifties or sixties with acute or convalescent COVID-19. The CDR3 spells CASSSGTVTPYEQYV. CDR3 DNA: TGTGCCAGCAGTTCCGGGACAGTAACGCCCTACGAGCAGTACGTC.